This TCR beta chain was profiled in a study of CD8 T cells in ankylosing spondylitis. Study findings and constraints: There were earlier reports of some motif variants in reactive arthritis synovial fluid and blood.

TCRdb re-analysed the 5' RACE reads in MiXCR, keeping a single row per CDR3 protein. The sample includes roughly 68,000 distinct CDR3 sequences, 6.2% of them seen just once. The CDR3 consists of 15 residues. Germline V lookup: CDR1 MNHEY, CDR2 SMNVEV (reference sequence). V was trimmed by 4 bases and J by 6 bases, leaving 19 bases between them. The table lists this clonotype with many counts. Its antigen is as yet unknown. The specimen sequenced was synovial fluid, either unsorted or a sorted T cell fraction (not recorded which). The receptor was derived from a male donor with ankylosing spondylitis. The chain carries TRBV27 and TRBJ2-7, with a possible D match to TRBD2 (6 bases). The DNA of the CDR3 is TGTGCCAGCAGTTGGGCCCTAGGAGGGCTCAGCGAGCAGTACTTC. It yields the protein CASSWALGGLSEQYF.